Each of the 27 T cell receptor beta chains below was sequenced from the same sample in a study of cytomegalovirus exposure and HLA in healthy donors. This PCR relied on a set of 60 Vbeta primers and 13 Jbeta primers. Clones were read by immunoSEQ multiplex PCR, and TCRdb kept only the in-frame ones, dropping some. The repertoire has fewer than 200,000 clones, 73% of them found once; the top ten carry 5% to 6.5%. Source material: PBMCs. The receptors were sampled from a woman aged 18-29 years in good health and CMV-seropositive.

This chain joins TRBV9 and TRBJ1-1, with D possibly being TRBD1 (6 bases). V lost 0 bases, J lost 4 bases, and 22 bases lay in between. The CDR3 is made up of 18 amino acids. The germline CDR1 and CDR2 sequences are SGDLS and YYNGEE. The CDR3 here is CASSVGGGVGGLGTEAFF. The CDR3 DNA sequence: TGTGCCAGCAGCGTAGGAGGGGGGGTGGGGGGGCTAGGCACTGAAGCTTTCTTT.

This clone was counted between two and nine times. The V and J genes are TRBV7-9 and TRBJ1-6; 8 bases match TRBD1. Unmatched junction bases numbered 21, after V lost 5 bases and J lost 12 bases. The CDR3 totals 18 residues. The germline gives CDR1 SEHNR, CDR2 FQNEAQ (reference sequence). In nucleotides, the CDR3 is TGTGCCAGCAGCCCCCATGCATCCCGGGACAGGAGTAGTGGACCCCTCCACTTT. Amino acids: CASSPHASRDRSSGPLHF. Drawing the rest from reference TRBV7-9 and TRBJ1-6, the complete variable domain is DTGVSQNPRHKITKRGQNVTFRCDPISEHNRLYWYRQTLGQGPEFLTYFQNEAQLEKSRLLSDRFSAERPKGSFSTLEIQRTEQGDSAMYLCASSPHASRDRSSGPLHFGNGTRLTVT.

V usage is TRBV10-3 and J usage is TRBJ1-3, with unresolved D. The CDR3 spans 13 residues. CDR1 is ENHRY and CDR2 is SYGVKD in the germline V gene. V gave up 0 bases and J gave up 9 bases, with 9 bases separating them. DNA for the CDR3: TGTGCCATCAGTGAGTCGAGGGCTGGCACCATATATTTT. This codes for CAISESRAGTIYF.

The chain is built from TRBV7-3 and TRBJ2-2; 9 positions agree with TRBD2. CDR1 is SGHTA, CDR2 FQGTGA, per germline. The V and J ends lost 2 bases and 1 base, in that order; junction bases with no gene match: 2. CDR3 length: 16 residues. The CDR3 DNA is TGTGCCAGCAGCTTACAGCGGGGGGAGAACACCGGGGAGCTGTTTTTT. Residues: CASSLQRGENTGELFF.

The chain has TRBV6-4 and TRBJ1-6; no definite D call. CDR3 length equals 15 residues. Germline assignment: CDR1 MRHNA and CDR2 SNTAGT. V was pared by 3 bases and J by 5 bases, with 11 bases between. CDR3 nucleotides: TGTGCCAGCAGTGAGGGCTCAGGTGATAATTCACCCCTCCACTTT. It is translated as CASSEGSGDNSPLHF.

The chain employs TRBV29-1 and TRBJ2-7; 8 bases fit TRBD2. Germline CDR1 is SQVTM and CDR2 is ANQGSEA. V shed 1 base, J shed 3 bases, and the junction held 14 bases outside the gene matches. This CDR3 is built from 17 residues. The CDR3 loop is CSVEVSLNGRVRYEQYF. The DNA of the CDR3 is TGCAGCGTTGAAGTTTCACTGAACGGGAGGGTCCGCTACGAGCAGTACTTC.

The chain combines TRBV12-5 with TRBJ1-1; no reliable D call. The CDR3 length is 13 residues. Deletions cut 6 bases from V and 0 bases from J, with 8 bases between. The germline gives CDR1 LGHNT, CDR2 FRNRAP. In DNA form, the CDR3 reads TGTGCTAGTGGCCCCCAATTGAACACTGAAGCTTTCTTT. Amino acids: CASGPQLNTEAFF. Looking up the rest from reference TRBV12-5 and TRBJ1-1 gives the full variable domain: DARVTQTPRHKVTEMGQEVTMRCQPILGHNTVFWYRQTMMQGLELLAYFRNRAPLDDSGMPKDRFSAEMPDATLATLKIQPSEPRDSAVYFCASGPQLNTEAFFGQGTRLTVV.

This clone was observed a handful of times. The V and J genes are TRBV9 and TRBJ1-4; no reliable D call. Germline CDR1 SGDLS, CDR2 YYNGEE. The CDR3 is made up of 15 amino acids. V lost 3 bases and J lost 8, with 17 bases in between. The CDR3 sequence is CASSAGLGSGEKLFF. In DNA, the CDR3 is TGTGCCAGCAGCGCGGGGTTAGGTTCCGGGGAAAAACTGTTTTTT.

The chain couples TRBV29-1 to TRBJ2-5, with TRBD2 matching 9 bases. V gave up 8 bases and J gave up 0 bases; unmatched junction bases: 4. The CDR3 spans 13 residues. Per germline, CDR1 SQVTM and CDR2 ANQGSEA. The CDR3 reads CSSLAGYQETQYF. CDR3 nucleotides: TGCAGCTCCCTAGCGGGGTACCAAGAGACCCAGTACTTC.

The chain couples TRBV19 to TRBJ2-5; a possible D gene is TRBD2 (7 bases). This CDR3 contains 16 residues. Germline values: CDR1 LNHDA, CDR2 SQIVND (reference sequence). Deletions cut 3 bases from V and 2 bases from J, with 16 bases between. CDR3 sequence: CASSMSTGGPQETQYF. As DNA, the CDR3 is TGTGCCAGTAGTATGAGCACGGGGGGCCCACAAGAGACCCAGTACTTC. Looking up the rest from reference TRBV19 and TRBJ2-5 gives the full variable domain: DGGITQSPKYLFRKEGQNVTLSCEQNLNHDAMYWYRQDPGQGLRLIYYSQIVNDFQKGDIAEGYSVSREKKESFPLTVTSAQKNPTAFYLCASSMSTGGPQETQYFGPGTRLLVL.

This clone showed up just once. In the same sample, other DNA sequences code for this CDR3. The chain links TRBV7-2 to TRBJ2-3, with no clear D. Per germline, CDR1 SGHTA and CDR2 FQGNSA. The ends were cut back, 5 bases at V and 0 bases at J, with 3 bases in the middle. The CDR3 consists of 12 residues. The DNA for the CDR3 is TGTGCCAGCAGCCCTAGCACAGATACGCAGTATTTT. It specifies CASSPSTDTQYF.

By share of the sample, this clone is medium-sized. Other DNA sequences in this sample translate to the same CDR3. The rearrangement uses TRBV6-4 and TRBJ2-1, with 11 bases that match TRBD2. CDR1 and CDR2 from the germline V gene are MRHNA and SNTAGT. Trimming took 0 bases from V and 6 from J; bases not matched to a gene: 1. The CDR3 is 15 amino acids. CDR3 DNA sequence: TGTGCCAGCAGTGACTCTAGCGGGGGGGCCAATGAGCAGTTCTTC. Protein product: CASSDSSGGANEQFF.

This sequence joins TRBV20-1 and TRBJ1-1; no firm D call. Trimming removed 4 bases at V and 2 bases at J, with 5 bases between. This CDR3 comprises 11 residues. CDR1 and CDR2 (germline): DFQATT, SNEGSKA (reference sequence). The CDR3 nucleotides are TGCAGTGCTACAGGCAACACTGAAGCTTTCTTT. Its translation: CSATGNTEAFF.

This clone is a singleton in its sample. The chain has TRBV6-4 and TRBJ2-2; possibly TRBD1 for D (6 bases). The germline gives CDR1 MRHNA, CDR2 SNTAGT. V shed 6 bases and J shed 2 bases, with 10 bases lying between them. The CDR3 runs 14 residues. In nucleotides, the CDR3 is TGTGCCAGCAGCCAGGGGTACAACACCGGGGAGCTGTTTTTT. It codes for CASSQGYNTGELFF.

This clone was seen only a few times. The rearrangement links TRBV9 to TRBJ1-2; no clear D. V lost 3 bases, J lost 4 bases, and 10 bases lay in between. CDR1 is SGDLS and CDR2 is YYNGEE in the germline V gene. This CDR3 region has 13 residues. The CDR3 loop is CASSAGGVYGYTF. The CDR3 nucleotides read TGTGCCAGCAGCGCTGGCGGAGTCTATGGCTACACCTTC.

The V and J genes are TRBV6-5 and TRBJ1-2; D remains ambiguous. V lost 4 bases, J lost 7 bases, and 19 bases lay in between. This CDR3 is built from 15 residues. CDR1 and CDR2 from the germline V gene are MNHEY and SVGAGI. Here the CDR3 DNA reads TGTGCCAGCAGTTCCCGGGAGGCACAACCAGGTGGCTACACCTTC. This gives the protein CASSSREAQPGGYTF.

The rearrangement uses TRBV2 and TRBJ2-7; 10 bases fit TRBD2. The germline V gene has CDR1 SNHLY and CDR2 FYNNEI. Trimming removed 6 bases from V and 6 bases from J; junction bases left unmatched: 5. The CDR3 sequence is 13 residues long. The CDR3 DNA reads TGTGCCAGCAGGCCGGGACTAGCGACCGAGCAGTACTTC. It translates to CASRPGLATEQYF.

V is TRBV30 and J is TRBJ1-1; D not resolved. The CDR3 has 13 residues. Trimming removed 0 bases at V and 1 base at J, with 6 bases between. Germline CDR1 GTSNPN, CDR2 SVGIG (reference sequence). The CDR3 sequence is CAWSVGENTEAFF. The DNA for the CDR3 is TGTGCCTGGAGTGTGGGCGAGAACACTGAAGCTTTCTTT.

This clone appeared once. The rearrangement links TRBV5-4 to TRBJ2-5, with a weak D call TRBD2 (6 bases). Between the trimmed V and J ends, which lost 7 bases and 0 bases, there was a span of 10 bases. The CDR3 loop spans 13 amino acids. Per the germline V gene, CDR1 is SGHNT and CDR2 is YYREEE (reference sequence). The CDR3 spells CASALADQETQYF. The CDR3 nucleotides are TGTGCCAGCGCCTTAGCGGACCAAGAGACCCAGTACTTC.

The V call is TRBV30, the J call TRBJ2-7, with 12 bases that match TRBD1. Losses at the gene ends were 4 bases for V and 6 bases for J; bases not matched to a gene: 7. The CDR3 contains 14 residues. Germline CDR1 reads GTSNPN; CDR2 reads SVGIG (reference sequence). Written as DNA, the CDR3 is TGTGCCTGGAACCCGGGACAGGGGGCGGGCGAGCAGTACTTC. It specifies CAWNPGQGAGEQYF.

The chain is built from TRBV2 and TRBJ1-2, with D unclear. Germline assignment: CDR1 SNHLY and CDR2 FYNNEI. The CDR3 runs 9 residues. V was pared by 3 bases and J by 12 bases, with 5 bases between. The CDR3 reads CASSDSHTF. CDR3 in DNA: TGTGCCAGCAGTGATTCTCACACCTTC.

This chain joins TRBV6-5 and TRBJ2-5; TRBD1 is a possible D gene (5 bases). There are 16 residues in the CDR3. V lost 2 bases, J lost 5 bases, and 18 bases lay in between. The V gene's germline CDR1 is MNHEY and CDR2 SVGAGI. CDR3 sequence: CASSYTSRTPGETQYF. CDR3 bases: TGTGCCAGCAGTTACACCTCCCGGACACCCGGGGAGACCCAGTACTTC.

This clone was picked up a small number of times. The gene calls are TRBV7-9 and TRBJ2-7, with a tentative D call TRBD1 (6 bases). The CDR3 is 15 amino acids. Germline V lookup: CDR1 SEHNR, CDR2 FQNEAQ (reference sequence). V dropped 5 bases and J dropped 3 bases, with 17 bases sitting between them. The CDR3 DNA follows: TGTGCCAGCAGCCCACGACAGGCTCCAAACTACGAGCAGTACTTC. Its translation is CASSPRQAPNYEQYF.

The chain employs TRBV27 and TRBJ1-6; D is undetermined. CDR3 length: 14 residues. Per the germline V gene, CDR1 is MNHEY and CDR2 is SMNVEV (reference sequence). V was trimmed by 3 bases and J by 7 bases, leaving 10 bases between them. DNA for the CDR3: TGTGCCAGCAGTTTCGCGGAGCGGAATTCACCCCTCCACTTT. Its protein is CASSFAERNSPLHF.

This clone has a single count. The chain couples TRBV7-9 to TRBJ1-6; TRBD1 is a possible D gene (5 bases). Germline V gene lookup returns CDR1 SEHNR and CDR2 FQNEAQ (reference sequence). V shed 5 bases and J shed 15 bases, with 20 bases lying between them. The CDR3 covers 14 residues. This CDR3 is CASSQKPGTQRLHF. CDR3 DNA: TGTGCCAGCAGCCAGAAGCCCGGGACTCAGCGCCTCCACTTT. The full variable domain, completed using reference TRBV7-9 and TRBJ1-6, is DTGVSQNPRHKITKRGQNVTFRCDPISEHNRLYWYRQTLGQGPEFLTYFQNEAQLEKSRLLSDRFSAERPKGSFSTLEIQRTEQGDSAMYLCASSQKPGTQRLHFGNGTRLTVT.

The V gene is TRBV6-5, the J gene TRBJ2-1; maybe TRBD2 (5 bases). Germline loops: CDR1 MNHEY, CDR2 SVGAGI. The CDR3 has 11 amino acids. V gave up 2 bases and J gave up 12 bases, with 8 bases separating them. The CDR3 protein is CASSYGRRQFF. CDR3 DNA: TGTGCCAGCAGTTACGGGAGACGGCAGTTCTTC.

This chain uses TRBV7-2 with TRBJ2-3; tentative D call: TRBD2 (7 bases). Trimming took off 11 bases at V and 4 bases at J, with 16 bases between the two ends. This CDR3 comprises 13 residues. Per germline, CDR1 SGHTA and CDR2 FQGNSA. The CDR3 DNA is TGTGCCGTAGGGGGGGGCCGGTCAGATACGCAGTATTTT. Amino acid sequence: CAVGGGRSDTQYF.